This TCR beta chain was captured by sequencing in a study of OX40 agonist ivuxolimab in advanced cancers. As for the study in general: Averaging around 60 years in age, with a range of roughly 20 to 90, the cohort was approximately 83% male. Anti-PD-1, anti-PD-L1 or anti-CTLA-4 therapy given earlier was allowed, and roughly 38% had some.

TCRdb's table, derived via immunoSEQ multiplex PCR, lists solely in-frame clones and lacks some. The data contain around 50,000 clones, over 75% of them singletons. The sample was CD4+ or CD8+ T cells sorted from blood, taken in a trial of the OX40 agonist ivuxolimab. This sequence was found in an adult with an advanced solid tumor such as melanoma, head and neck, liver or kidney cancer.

DNA of the CDR3: TGCGCCAGCAGCAATCCTACACAGGGGAGGAATGAAAAACTGTTTTTT. Translating it yields CASSNPTQGRNEKLFF. The chain joins TRBV5-1 to TRBJ1-4, with TRBD1 identical over 7 bases. Per germline, CDR1 SGHRS and CDR2 YFSETQ. The CDR3 length is 16 residues. V shed 4 bases, J shed 5 bases, and the junction held 11 bases outside the gene matches.